This entry lists 26 T cell receptor beta chains sequenced from one sample in a study of T cells after yellow fever vaccination. TCRdb reprocessed the 5' RACE reads via MiXCR and lists one record per CDR3 protein. Of about 320,000 distinct CDR3 sequences in the sample, over 3.5% were seen once. The specimen was PBMCs, collected 15 days after the yellow fever booster vaccination. These TCRs come from a man aged 18-30 years who received the YFV17D yellow fever vaccine.

This clonotype was observed many times. Here the CDR3 reads CASSLEGGSTDTQYF. CDR3 in DNA: TGTGCCAGCAGTTTAGAGGGGGGTAGCACAGATACGCAGTATTTT. The V gene is TRBV12-3 or TRBV12-4, the J gene TRBJ2-3, with D perhaps matching TRBD1 or TRBD2 (6 bases each). V was pared by 1 base and J by 0 bases, with 8 bases between. This CDR3 region has 15 residues.

This clonotype was detected many times. J is TRBJ2-1 and V is TRBV5-1; D not resolved. This CDR3 contains 15 residues. V shed 2 bases and J shed 0 bases, with 9 bases lying between them. CDR1 and CDR2 (germline): SGHRS, YFSETQ. The CDR3, as DNA: TGCGCCAGCAGCTTCCAGGACCTCTCCTACAATGAGCAGTTCTTC. Its protein product is CASSFQDLSYNEQFF.

This clonotype was observed at least ten times. The chain employs TRBV27 and TRBJ1-1; D gene uncertain. CDR3 size: 14 residues. The germline CDR1 and CDR2 sequences are MNHEY and SMNVEV (reference sequence). V was clipped by 2 bases and J by 4 bases, with 11 bases between them. The CDR3 DNA follows: TGTGCCAGCAGTTTAACCCCTTGGGCCACTGAAGCTTTCTTT. The encoded protein is CASSLTPWATEAFF.

This clonotype was recorded many times. The J gene is TRBJ2-2, the V gene TRBV4-3; 9 bases match TRBD2. Germline V gene data show CDR1 as LGHNA and CDR2 as YSLEER. V gave up 0 bases and J gave up 6 bases; unmatched junction bases: 17. The CDR3 runs 20 residues. CDR3 loop: CASSQDGGGALSDPAGELFF. The CDR3 DNA is TGCGCCAGCAGCCAAGATGGCGGGGGGGCCCTGTCCGATCCCGCCGGGGAGCTGTTTTTT.

This clonotype was counted at least ten times. CDR3 nucleotide sequence: TGCAGTGCTCGTTCCGGACAGGTGTCCACCGGGGAGCTGTTTTTT. Its translation is CSARSGQVSTGELFF. The chain combines TRBV20-1 with TRBJ2-2; 7 bases align to TRBD1. Germline CDR1 DFQATT, CDR2 SNEGSKA (reference sequence). V lost 5 bases, J lost 4 bases, and 10 bases stayed unmatched. The CDR3 spans 15 residues.

The gene calls are TRBV3-1 and TRBJ2-7; no reliable D call. Germline V lookup: CDR1 LGHDT, CDR2 YNNKEL (reference sequence). V was clipped by 2 bases and J by 2 bases, with 7 bases between them. The CDR3 has 13 residues. The CDR3, as DNA: TGTGCCAGCAGCCAACTGGGGACCTACGAGCAGTACTTC. This codes for CASSQLGTYEQYF.

There are many counts of this clonotype. The chain combines TRBV20-1 with TRBJ1-5, with D possibly matching TRBD1 (5 bases). Germline V gene sequence: CDR1 DFQATT, CDR2 SNEGSKA (reference sequence). With 3 bases removed from V and 0 bases from J, the gap between germline ends came to 12 bases. CDR3 length: 15 residues. The chain's CDR3 is CSASYGGNSNQPQHF. The DNA for the CDR3 is TGCAGTGCTAGTTACGGGGGGAATAGCAATCAGCCCCAGCATTTT.

This clonotype has ten or more counts. The chain's CDR3 is CASSSDGFGIQYF. The CDR3 nucleotides read TGTGCCAGCAGCTCAGACGGTTTCGGCATTCAGTACTTC. The J gene is TRBJ2-4, the V gene TRBV7-2, with D uncertain. V lost 4 bases and J 9 bases, leaving 13 bases between the germline ends. This CDR3 is 13 amino acids long. CDR1 SGHTA and CDR2 FQGNSA come from the germline V gene.

The chain employs TRBV10-3 and TRBJ2-7; 13 bases are a match to TRBD2. Germline CDR1 is ENHRY and CDR2 is SYGVKD. V lost 11 bases and J lost 6; bases outside the gene matches: 10. The CDR3 consists of 14 residues. The CDR3 loop reads CAAGTSGVSGEQYF. DNA for the CDR3: TGTGCCGCCGGGACTAGCGGGGTCTCGGGCGAGCAGTACTTC.

This clonotype was observed at least ten times. This chain links TRBV25-1 with TRBJ2-5, with D possibly being TRBD1 or TRBD2 (6 bases each). V dropped 1 base and J dropped 6 bases, with 9 bases sitting between them. Germline V gene data show CDR1 as MGHDK and CDR2 as SYGVNS. The CDR3 runs to 13 residues. The CDR3 region is CASSEWGAQTQYF. The CDR3 DNA reads as TGTGCCAGCAGTGAATGGGGGGCGCAGACCCAGTACTTC.

V and J are TRBV4-1 and TRBJ2-2; TRBD2 agrees at 8 bases. V gave up 4 bases and J gave up 6 bases; unmatched junction bases: 7. The CDR3 runs to 15 residues. Germline V gene data show CDR1 as MGHRA and CDR2 as YSYEKL. The CDR3 spells CASSPGLAWSGELFF. The CDR3, as DNA: TGCGCCAGCAGCCCCGGACTAGCATGGTCCGGGGAGCTGTTTTTT.

This clonotype was detected many times. The chain links TRBV6-5 to TRBJ2-1; D not certain. Trimming removed 6 bases at V and 4 bases at J, with 4 bases between. CDR3 length: 11 amino acids. CDR1 MNHEY and CDR2 SVGAGI come from the germline V gene. CDR3: CASRMYNEQFF. CDR3 in DNA: TGTGCCAGCAGAATGTACAATGAGCAGTTCTTC.

In this sample, this clonotype turned up many times. DNA of the CDR3: TGTGCCATCAGTGTGGAGAGAGAGACCCAGTACTTC. Translated, it gives CAISVERETQYF. The chain employs TRBV10-3 and TRBJ2-5; no firm D call. V was cut by 4 bases and J by 4 bases, with 7 bases left in between. This CDR3 comprises 12 residues. Germline assignment: CDR1 ENHRY and CDR2 SYGVKD.

This clonotype showed up many times. This chain links TRBV5-5 with TRBJ2-1, with 9 bases identical to TRBD1. V dropped 4 bases and J dropped 8; count of bases not matched to a gene: 10. Per germline, CDR1 SGHKS and CDR2 YYEKEE (reference sequence). The length of the CDR3 is 15 residues. The DNA for the CDR3 is TGTGCCAGCAGCGACGGGACAGGGTATTACGATGAGCAGTTCTTC. Amino acids: CASSDGTGYYDEQFF.

This clonotype was observed a few times. The CDR3 nucleotides read TGTGCCAGCAGTTCCGACAGGGGAGCAGATACGCAGTATTTT. Its translation: CASSSDRGADTQYF. This chain uses TRBV12-3 or TRBV12-4 with TRBJ2-3, with 8 bases aligning to TRBD1. The CDR3 extends over 14 amino acids. The J segment lost 4 bases and the V segment lost 4 bases, leaving 4 bases of the junction unmatched.

This clonotype has more than one count but fewer than ten. The rearrangement links TRBV27 to TRBJ1-2; D not certain. V lost 0 bases, J lost 6 bases, and 11 bases lay in between. Germline V gives CDR1 MNHEY, CDR2 SMNVEV (reference sequence). The CDR3 extends over 14 amino acids. The CDR3 bases are TGTGCCAGCAGTTTATCGATGTCATTACATGGCTACACCTTC. This encodes CASSLSMSLHGYTF.

This clonotype showed up many times. CDR3 sequence: CASSLSRLAQETQYF. For the CDR3, the DNA is TGTGCCAGCAGTTTATCGAGGCTAGCTCAAGAGACCCAGTACTTC. The V and J genes are TRBV27 and TRBJ2-5; TRBD2 is a possible D gene (5 bases). V lost 0 bases and J lost 2, with 10 bases in between. The CDR3 extends over 15 amino acids. Germline V lookup: CDR1 MNHEY, CDR2 SMNVEV (reference sequence).

At least ten counts were recorded for this clonotype. The chain has TRBV27 and TRBJ2-5, with D tentatively TRBD1 (6 bases). This CDR3 contains 13 residues. Per the germline V gene, CDR1 is MNHEY and CDR2 is SMNVEV (reference sequence). Trimming cost V 3 bases and J 4 bases, with 9 bases left between them. The CDR3 DNA reads as TGTGCCAGCAGTTTTCAGGGGAGAGAGACCCAGTACTTC. This sequence encodes CASSFQGRETQYF.

This clonotype was seen many times. This chain connects TRBV7-6 to TRBJ1-1, with TRBD1 matching over 7 bases. With 2 bases clipped from V and 7 bases from J, the junction kept 10 bases outside the gene matches. CDR1 is SGHVS and CDR2 is FNYEAQ in the germline V gene. This CDR3 contains 15 residues. CDR3 region: CASSLPPEGAIEAFF. Here the CDR3 DNA reads TGTGCCAGCAGCTTACCCCCGGAGGGGGCGATTGAAGCTTTCTTT. Combining the CDR3 with reference TRBV7-6 and TRBJ1-1 gives the whole variable domain GAGVSQSPRYKVTKRGQDVALRCDPISGHVSLYWYRQALGQGPEFLTYFNYEAQQDKSGLPNDRFSAERPEGSISTLTIQRTEQRDSAMYRCASSLPPEGAIEAFFGQGTRLTVV.

At least ten counts were recorded for this clonotype. The chain recombines TRBV24-1 with TRBJ2-3, with TRBD1 matching over 9 bases. Germline trimming cut 2 bases from V and 5 bases from J; bases unmatched to any gene: 7. The V gene's germline CDR1 is KGHDR and CDR2 SFDVKD. The CDR3 has 16 residues. The CDR3 is CATSDSGTGFLDTQYF. The CDR3 nucleotides are TGTGCCACCAGTGATTCCGGGACAGGGTTTCTAGATACGCAGTATTTT.

This clonotype was counted many times. CDR3 nucleotides: TGTGCCATCAGTGAGTCGGGTGGAAATCAGCCCCAGCATTTT. Its translation is CAISESGGNQPQHF. The chain carries TRBV10-3 and TRBJ1-5; D is undetermined. With 0 bases removed from V and 4 bases from J, the gap between germline ends came to 7 bases. The V gene's germline CDR1 is ENHRY and CDR2 SYGVKD. The CDR3 runs 14 residues.

This CDR3 is CASSPRQATSGANVLTF. The CDR3 DNA reads TGTGCCAGCAGCCCCCGACAGGCCACCTCTGGGGCCAACGTCCTGACTTTC. The chain combines TRBV9 with TRBJ2-6, with a tentative D call TRBD1 (6 bases). The V end lost 4 bases, the J end lost 0 bases, and 14 bases lay between the germline ends. Germline V lookup: CDR1 SGDLS, CDR2 YYNGEE. There are 17 residues in the CDR3.

This clonotype appeared many times. The chain employs TRBV6-5 and TRBJ2-2; D not certain. The CDR3 has 13 amino acids. Trimming took off 2 bases at V and 7 bases at J, with 8 bases between the two ends. Germline CDR1 MNHEY, CDR2 SVGAGI. CDR3 sequence reads: CASSYIRNGELFF. DNA of the CDR3: TGTGCCAGCAGTTACATTCGGAACGGGGAGCTGTTTTTT.

V and J are TRBV11-3 and TRBJ2-1, with D possibly TRBD1 on 6 matching bases. Trimming pared 5 bases from V and 4 bases from J, leaving 12 bases between. CDR1 SGHNT and CDR2 YENEEA come from the germline V gene. The CDR3 loop spans 14 amino acids. The CDR3 DNA reads TGTGCCAGCAGCGACAGGACAGCTTACAATGAGCAGTTCTTC. This translates into CASSDRTAYNEQFF.

There are many counts of this clonotype. The chain uses TRBV7-2 and TRBJ1-1; D call uncertain. V gave up 6 bases and J gave up 2 bases, with 7 bases separating them. Germline-derived CDR1 and CDR2 are SGHTA and FQGNSA. This CDR3 has 12 amino acids. In DNA, the CDR3 is TGTGCCAGCAGGGATCCAAACACTGAAGCTTTCTTT. Protein: CASRDPNTEAFF.

The V and J genes are TRBV28 and TRBJ2-3, with D possibly called TRBD1 or TRBD2 (5 bases each). The germline V gene has CDR1 MDHEN and CDR2 SYDVKM. The length of the CDR3 is 17 residues. V shed 3 bases and J shed 0 bases, with 16 bases lying between them. The CDR3 DNA reads TGTGCCAGCAGTTTTTTGGGGACCGACCAAAGCACAGATACGCAGTATTTT. Its translation: CASSFLGTDQSTDTQYF.